These 3 T cell receptor beta chains were sequenced from one sample in a study of shared clonotypes between healthy human individuals. TCRdb's copy holds only in-frame clones and misses some; the assay was immunoSEQ multiplex PCR. The data hold a few million clones, with around nine tenths observed a single time. Sequenced sample: naive CD4+ T cells sorted from blood. Subset reported: CD45RA+ positively selected. These receptors were collected from a man aged 18 to 35 in good health.

On this clone itself: This specimen includes other DNA sequences encoding the same CDR3. The V call is TRBV28, the J call TRBJ2-1; D is uncertain. The V gene lost 5 bases and the J gene lost 8 bases, with 7 bases spanning the gap. Germline-derived CDR1 and CDR2 are MDHEN and SYDVKM. The CDR3 has 11 residues. The CDR3: CASSLGYEQFF. CDR3 bases: TGTGCCAGCAGTCTAGGGTATGAGCAGTTCTTC. Combining the CDR3 with reference TRBV28 and TRBJ2-1 gives the whole variable domain DVKVTQSSRYLVKRTGEKVFLECVQDMDHENMFWYRQDPGLGLRLIYFSYDVKMKEKGDIPEGYSVSREKKERFSLILESASTNQTSMYLCASSLGYEQFFGPGTRLTVL.

This clone has a single count. The V gene is TRBV9, the J gene TRBJ2-2, with D maybe TRBD2 (7 bases). CDR3 length: 15 amino acids. The ends were cut back, 1 base at V and 5 bases at J, with 12 bases in the middle. Germline V gene sequence: CDR1 SGDLS, CDR2 YYNGEE. The CDR3 reads CASSVRGGPTGELFF. The CDR3 bases are TGTGCCAGCAGCGTAAGGGGGGGCCCAACCGGGGAGCTGTTTTTT.

The rearrangement links TRBV4-1 to TRBJ1-6; 7 nucleotides match TRBD1. The germline gives CDR1 MGHRA, CDR2 YSYEKL. V was pared by 9 bases and J by 4 bases, with 9 bases of the junction left unmatched. CDR3 length equals 15 residues. The CDR3 DNA reads TGCGCCAGGCCCCCCGGGACAGAGTATAATTCACCCCTCCACTTT. Translating gives CARPPGTEYNSPLHF.